This TCR beta chain stems from a study of glioma-infiltrating T cells. Germline lookup yields CDR1 LGHNA and CDR2 YNFKEQ. CDR3 length: 16 residues. Amplification of TCR alpha and beta CDR3 regions from RNA used iRepertoire nested multiplex PCR. One-step reverse transcription and amplification started from approximately 100-400 ng of tissue mRNA or PBMC total RNA. TCRdb reprocessed the multiplex PCR reads with MiXCR, giving one entry per CDR3 protein. Among around 130,000 distinct CDR3 sequences listed, 24% were seen once. With respect to this clonotype: Its antigen is unidentified. The germline gene is not matched at one end of the junction; a read error may be the cause.

Regarding the study as a whole: Non-neoplastic patients had below-expected tissue-blood divergence, while all gliomas exceeded expectation. Very few CDR3 sequences were shared between tissue and blood.

V and J are TRBV4-2 and TRBJ2-2, with 9 bases lining up with TRBD2. The source material was glioma tissue, nonneoplastic brain tissue, or PBMCs (not recorded which). The source is a human donor with low-grade glioma or glioblastoma, undergoing nonglioma brain surgery, or in good health (not recorded which). The CDR3 loop reads CASSQAAGGNTWELFF. The CDR3 nucleotides read TGTGCCAGCAGCCAAGCCGCGGGAGGGAACACCTGGGAGCTGTTTTTT.